Sequencing of this T cell receptor beta chain was carried out in a study of CD8 T cells in Susac syndrome. The RNA input was about 0.5 to 1 ug, and it was reverse transcribed with random hexamers. An immunoSEQ multiplex PCR generated amplified TCR beta CDR3 products spanning 54 Vbeta and 13 Jbeta. Each CDR3 protein is one row after TCRdb ran MiXCR on the immunoSEQ multiplex PCR reads. The repertoire includes approximately 150,000 distinct CDR3 sequences, approximately 95% of them detected once, and approximately 0.11% sits in the top ten. TCR beta sequences were obtained from blood CD8+ and CD4+ T cells. The patients who served as multiple sclerosis controls were treatment-naive and had stable or active relapsing-remitting disease that fulfilled the revised McDonald criteria. TEMRA cells were FACS-enriched, while CD8+ and CD4+ T cells were negatively isolated. V shed 5 bases and J 5 bases; nucleotides not matched to a gene: 9. The CDR3 loop spans 14 amino acids. CDR1 is DFQATT, CDR2 SNEGSKA, per germline (reference sequence).

The rearrangement links TRBV20-1 to TRBJ1-2; 9 bases agree with TRBD1. The sample consisted of CD4+ T cells from PBMCs. The receptor was derived from a human donor with multiple sclerosis. The CDR3 nucleotides are TGCAGTGCTCGAGCATTGACAGGGGGGTATGGCTACACCTTC. It encodes CSARALTGGYGYTF.